A single T cell receptor beta chain is shown here with its context. Its antigen remains undetermined. There are no base qualities to consult, and no much larger clone falls within one base. The CDR3 measures 16 amino acids from cysteine to phenylalanine. Of the read, only the CDR3 DNA is kept; its 48 bases are in frame from base 1. In the germline V gene, CDR1 corresponds to MNHNS and CDR2 to SASEGT. Trimming removed 1 base from V and 3 bases from J, leaving 15 bases between the germline ends. The data were obtained in a study of blood T cell repertoires in COVID-19 (dated by TCRdb to the early 2020s). Notes on the research overall: Samples covering the acute and convalescent phases of COVID-19 were provided by collaborators in the United States, Italy and Spain. The repertoires were released in a freely available public database meant as a resource for research on the immune response to SARS-CoV-2. Where available, HLA class I and class II types were taken from metadata supplied by the sample provider and were not determined by assay-based typing. The material from the prospective study consisted of cDNA or gDNA derived from T cells, B-cell-depleted T cells, or PBMCs. Deeply sampled blood TCRbeta repertoires from subjects exposed to, actively infected with, or recovered from COVID-19 were included in the dataset. A de-identified subject ID, COVID-19 status, age in years and sex were almost always included in the sample metadata. Samples were obtained from the ongoing ImmuneRACE study (first 160 participants) and from 1,200 or so subjects provided by 6 global collaborators.

The collaborating institutions used their own protocols to collect whole blood in K2EDTA tubes. For TCRbeta analysis, collaborators shipped samples in one of three forms: frozen whole blood, isolated PBMCs, or DNA extracted from either of those sample types. The study at large found these results: The amount of clinical and demographic metadata varied by source and participant and was provided uncurated.

TCRbeta CDR3 regions were amplified from genomic DNA by means of the immunoSEQ Assay, a bias-controlled multiplex PCR. On the authors' methods: The number of nucleated cells in each sample was estimated from the amplification of reference gene primers within the assay. To quantify the absolute abundance of each unique TCRbeta CDR3 rearrangement, sequence reads were collapsed and filtered. For each sample, productive Simpson clonality was calculated as the square root of Simpson's diversity index over productive rearrangements. TCRdb carries this immuneACCESS record with in-frame sequences only. Its versions omit some clonotypes, under half of them owing to an unresolved V gene in the studies checked, with the rest unexplained. Clone size and V and J calls were adopted from that table, with D and trimming inferred from the DNA. In this sample the table shows 70,000 to 95,000 clones, more than 65% of which occur a single time. About 16% of the sample belongs to the ten largest clones.

The sequence links TRBV6-1 to TRBJ1-2; no confident D gene assignment can be made. Material: peripheral blood. This sequence originates from a human donor in a cohort sampled during active COVID-19. This receptor carries the CDR3 CASSEGPPEAYYGYTF. The sequence in DNA is TGTGCCAGCAGTGAAGGGCCCCCCGAAGCGTACTATGGCTACACCTTC.